A selection of T cell receptor beta chains follows, all from one sample in a study of blood T cells in healthy people across ages. TCRdb analysed the 5' RACE reads with MiXCR anew, one entry per CDR3 protein. The top ten clones hold around 2.1% of a sample with 1.5 million to 2 million distinct CDR3 sequences, around half of them seen once. Sequenced input: blood. The receptors were gathered from a woman aged 40 to 49 in good health. Each CDR3 is given with its conserved first and last residue. D genes are given only for firm matches. The size field is filled for only some rows; it gives once, few, many or a size class.

>TRBD2|TRBV7-3|TRBJ2-1|NA
CASSPRAGLGDNEQFF
TGTGCCAGCAGCCCCCGGGCGGGACTAGGGGATAATGAGCAGTTCTTC
>TRBD2|TRBV20-1|TRBJ2-3|NA
CGARLAGGRDTQYF
TGCGGGGCAAGGTTGGCGGGGGGCAGAGATACGCAGTATTTT
>NA|TRBV28|TRBJ1-6|few
CASSLGVRNSPLHF
TGTGCCAGCAGTTTAGGGGTTCGCAATTCACCCCTCCACTTT
>TRBD1|TRBV6-1|TRBJ2-5|NA
CASSPGQVLWGETQYF
TGTGCCAGCAGCCCGGGACAGGTCCTTTGGGGTGAGACCCAGTACTTC
>NA|TRBV20-1|TRBJ2-3|NA
CSARVTVAVYRTDTQYF
TGCAGTGCTAGAGTCACCGTCGCGGTATACCGCACAGATACGCAGTATTTT
>TRBD1|TRBV29-1|TRBJ1-2|NA
CSVDTGQGKRNGYTF
TGCAGCGTAGATACGGGACAGGGGAAAAGGAATGGCTACACCTTC
>NA|TRBV20-1|TRBJ1-5|NA
CSAIRANQPQHF
TGCAGTGCTATAAGGGCCAATCAGCCCCAGCATTTT
>NA|TRBV4-2|TRBJ2-5|few
CASSQPLAVKGQETQYF
TGTGCCAGCAGCCAACCCCTTGCCGTGAAGGGGCAAGAGACCCAGTACTTC
>NA|TRBV7-6|TRBJ1-1|NA
CASSLAEGSYYEAFF
TGTGCCAGCAGCTTAGCGGAGGGGAGTTACTATGAAGCTTTCTTT
>TRBD1|TRBV2|TRBJ2-3|NA
CASGRDRDFTDTQYF
TGTGCCAGTGGTAGAGACAGGGATTTCACAGATACGCAGTATTTT
>NA|TRBV5-1|TRBJ2-7|few
CASSFGDFDEQYF
TGCGCCAGCAGCTTCGGGGATTTCGACGAGCAGTACTTC
>NA|TRBV12-3/TRBV12-4|TRBJ2-1|NA
CASSLVAGRPTNEQFF
TGTGCCAGCAGTTTAGTTGCGGGGAGACCTACCAATGAGCAGTTCTTC
>TRBD1|TRBV6-5|TRBJ1-1|NA
CASSYSHRGEAFF
TGTGCCAGCAGTTACTCACACAGGGGGGAAGCTTTCTTT
>TRBD1|TRBV28|TRBJ1-5|NA
CASRGQVGQLQHF
TGTGCCAGCAGGGGACAGGTCGGCCAGCTCCAGCATTTT
>NA|TRBV13|TRBJ1-4|NA
CASSTTLGGPNEKLFF
TGTGCCAGCAGCACCACCCTTGGGGGCCCTAATGAAAAACTGTTTTTT
>NA|TRBV9|TRBJ2-1|NA
CASSVAMATITQETQFF
TGTGCCAGCAGCGTAGCTATGGCTACAATTACCCAAGAGACCCAGTTCTTC
>NA|TRBV7-8|TRBJ2-3|NA
CASSLVGGRFPDTQYF
TGTGCCAGCAGCTTAGTGGGGGGGCGGTTCCCAGATACGCAGTATTTT
>TRBD2|TRBV24-1|TRBJ2-1|few
CATSDKRGGVDVEQFF
TGTGCCACCAGTGACAAGCGGGGAGGTGTTGACGTTGAGCAGTTCTTC
>NA|TRBV9|TRBJ2-7|NA
CASSVDLGGEQYF
TGTGCCAGCAGCGTAGATCTGGGTGGAGAGCAGTACTTC
>TRBD2|TRBV4-2|TRBJ2-3|NA
CASSQDKLAGGPDTQYF
TGTGCCAGCAGCCAAGATAAGTTAGCGGGGGGGCCAGATACGCAGTATTTT
>NA|TRBV3-1|TRBJ1-2|NA
CASSQEREGPYGYTF
TGTGCCAGCAGCCAAGAACGGGAAGGGCCCTATGGCTACACCTTC
>TRBD1|TRBV5-1|TRBJ1-4|few
CASSLGTGEKLFF
TGCGCCAGCAGCCTAGGGACAGGCGAAAAACTGTTTTTT
>TRBD2|TRBV7-9|TRBJ2-1|NA
CAGQAGGSNEQFF
TGTGCCGGCCAAGCGGGGGGCTCGAATGAGCAGTTCTTC
>NA|TRBV7-6|TRBJ2-4|once
CASSSPSAKGEQYF
TGTGCCAGCAGCTCCCCGTCTGCCAAGGGGGAGCAGTACTTC
>NA|TRBV7-2|TRBJ2-4|NA
CASSYRGAGIQYF
TGTGCCAGCAGCTATAGGGGGGCGGGCATTCAGTACTTC
>TRBD2|TRBV27|TRBJ2-5|NA
CASSFRTSGGPETQNF
TGTGCCAGCAGTTTCCGGACTAGCGGGGGGCCAGAGACCCAGAACTTC
>NA|TRBV6-2/TRBV6-3|TRBJ2-5|NA
CASRMLDEEETQYF
TGTGCCAGCAGAATGTTGGACGAGGAAGAGACCCAGTACTTC
>NA|TRBV5-5|TRBJ2-3|NA
CASRTQGRLTDTQYF
TGTGCCAGCAGGACTCAGGGGAGGCTCACAGATACGCAGTATTTT
>TRBD1|TRBV10-3|TRBJ2-7|few
CAISEPGTGNPYEQYF
TGTGCCATCAGTGAGCCAGGGACAGGGAATCCCTACGAGCAGTACTTC
>TRBD2|TRBV6-5|TRBJ2-5|NA
CASSYSDGRVETQYF
TGTGCCAGCAGTTACTCGGACGGGAGGGTAGAGACCCAGTACTTC
>NA|TRBV4-3|TRBJ2-3|NA
CASSQEVGGEDTQYF
TGCGCCAGCAGCCAAGAAGTCGGCGGGGAGGATACGCAGTATTTT
>NA|TRBV11-2|TRBJ2-7|NA
CASSLVSLGFEQYF
TGTGCCAGCAGCTTAGTATCACTGGGATTCGAGCAGTACTTC
>TRBD1|TRBV4-1|TRBJ2-3|few
CASSPLQTGIGTDTQYF
TGCGCCAGCAGCCCACTCCAGACAGGGATAGGCACAGATACGCAGTATTTT
>NA|TRBV25-1|TRBJ2-7|few
CASSEWQGAYEQYF
TGTGCCAGCAGTGAATGGCAGGGCGCCTACGAGCAGTACTTC
>NA|TRBV2|TRBJ1-5|NA
CASSGQSSNQPQHF
TGTGCCAGCAGTGGTCAGTCTAGCAATCAGCCCCAGCATTTT